Here is one T cell receptor (beta chain) with its context. The record originates from a study of cytomegalovirus exposure and HLA in healthy donors. Across the whole study: The study's early data release held about 85 million unique TCRs from HLA-typed donors.

The study ran its PCR with 60 Vbeta and 13 Jbeta primers. Method: immunoSEQ multiplex PCR; TCRdb's copy keeps in-frame clones and lacks some. This table has 150,000 to 200,000 clones, more than 65% appearing once. CDR1 and CDR2 (germline): SGHRS, YFSETQ. The V and J ends lost 0 bases and 0 bases respectively, with 7 bases between them. The CDR3 has 14 residues. This chain links TRBV5-1 with TRBJ2-7; possible D gene TRBD1, 5 bases. Material: PBMCs. The TCR originated in a girl between 2 and 10 years old in good health and CMV-seropositive. Written as DNA, the CDR3 is TGCGCCAGCAGCTTGGGACAGAACTCCTACGAGCAGTACTTC. It encodes CASSLGQNSYEQYF.